The 29 T cell receptor beta chains in this list originate from one sample, sequenced in a study of blood T cell repertoires in COVID-19. Clones were read by immunoSEQ multiplex PCR, and TCRdb kept only the in-frame ones, dropping some. Of around 49,000 clones listed, around 86% are singletons. The sample was peripheral blood. These receptors originate from a woman older than 75 with COVID-19, enrolled during active disease.

V and J are TRBV2 and TRBJ2-7, with D perhaps TRBD2 (5 bases). The CDR3 spans 15 residues. Trimming removed 8 bases from V and 1 base from J, with 18 bases in between. Germline V CDR1 and CDR2: SNHLY, FYNNEI. CDR3 DNA sequence: TGTGCCAGCGGCGGGTCCAGCGCTTCATCCTACGAGCAGTACTTC. It encodes CASGGSSASSYEQYF.

V and J are TRBV5-5 and TRBJ2-7; possible D gene TRBD1, 7 bases. V shed 4 bases and J shed 7 bases, with 18 bases lying between them. CDR1 and CDR2 (germline): SGHKS, YYEKEE (reference sequence). This CDR3 is built from 14 residues. As DNA, the CDR3 is TGTGCCAGCAGCCCTGAAGGGGGCGCGGGGGAGCAGTACTTC. Its protein product is CASSPEGGAGEQYF.

The gene calls are TRBV28 and TRBJ1-5, with 9 bases that match TRBD1. The CDR3 runs to 15 residues. Looked up from germline, CDR1 is MDHEN and CDR2 is SYDVKM. The V gene end was trimmed by 6 bases and the J gene end by 6 bases; junction bases not matched to a gene: 9. The CDR3 DNA reads as TGTGCCAGCAGCAGTGGACAGGGGCGTAGTCAGCCCCAGCATTTT. It is translated as CASSSGQGRSQPQHF.

The rearrangement uses TRBV5-1 and TRBJ2-3; D is possibly TRBD2 (6 bases). Germline CDR1 SGHRS, CDR2 YFSETQ. V lost 4 bases, J lost 2 bases, and 14 bases lay in between. The CDR3 runs 15 residues. DNA for the CDR3: TGCGCCAGCAGCCCGGAGGGCCGGAACACAGATACGCAGTATTTT. It yields the protein CASSPEGRNTDTQYF.

This sequence joins TRBV27 and TRBJ2-7; D possibly corresponds to TRBD1 (6 bases). Trimming left V 5 bases short and J 2 bases short, with 13 bases between. The CDR3 covers 14 residues. Germline CDR1 and CDR2: MNHEY and SMNVEV (reference sequence). This CDR3 is CASSRRTDPYEQYF. CDR3 nucleotides: TGTGCCAGCAGTCGAAGGACAGATCCCTACGAGCAGTACTTC.

The CDR3: CAWAGQLYQPQHF. In DNA, the CDR3 is TGTGCCTGGGCTGGACAGCTATATCAGCCCCAGCATTTT. The chain joins TRBV30 to TRBJ1-5, with D possibly TRBD1 on 6 matching bases. Germline V gene lookup returns CDR1 GTSNPN and CDR2 SVGIG (reference sequence). CDR3 length: 13 amino acids. Trimming removed 5 bases at V and 5 bases at J, with 13 bases between.

Remarks on this clone: One end of the junction is discordant with germline, which a read error may explain. The chain links TRBV7-9 to TRBJ2-1; possible D gene TRBD2, 6 bases. This CDR3 is built from 13 residues. The germline V gene has CDR1 SEHNR and CDR2 FQNEAQ (reference sequence). The CDR3 loop is CASSPPDYHEQFF. Here the CDR3 DNA reads TGTGCCAGCAGCCCCCCGGACTACCATGAGCAGTTCTTC.

The chain has TRBV7-3 and TRBJ1-1; TRBD1 aligns across 8 bases. Germline CDR1 is SGHTA and CDR2 is FQGTGA. There are 14 residues in the CDR3. J was trimmed by 1 base and V by 6 bases; bases with no gene match: 4. The CDR3, as DNA: TGTGCCAGCAGTCAGGGGGCGCGGAACACTGAAGCTTTCTTT. Translated: CASSQGARNTEAFF.

The gene calls are TRBV9 and TRBJ2-1; 11 bases are a match to TRBD2. Per germline, CDR1 SGDLS and CDR2 YYNGEE. With 4 bases clipped from V and 7 bases from J, the junction kept 10 bases outside the gene matches. The CDR3 consists of 16 residues. The CDR3 region has the DNA TGTGCCAGCAGCTCAGATAGCGGGAGGGCCTGGAATGAGCAGTTCTTC. It specifies CASSSDSGRAWNEQFF.

A note on this clone: One end of the junction is discordant with germline, which a read error may explain. V gene TRBV25-1 combines with J gene TRBJ1-2; 10 positions agree with TRBD1. Germline assignment: CDR1 MGHDK and CDR2 SYGVNS. CDR3 length equals 12 residues. CDR3 amino acids: CASRGTGALLAF. CDR3 DNA sequence: TGTGCCAGCAGGGGGACAGGGGCCCTTCTGGCCTTC.

The chain recombines TRBV2 with TRBJ2-7, with 10 positions matching TRBD2. CDR3 size: 17 residues. The V gene's germline CDR1 is SNHLY and CDR2 FYNNEI. The V segment lost 8 bases and the J segment 5 bases; nucleotides outside the gene matches: 18. The CDR3 DNA follows: TGTGCCAGCGGGTTGGGGCTAGCGGGAGTTTTTATCAACGAGCAGTACTTC. Amino acid sequence: CASGLGLAGVFINEQYF.

The chain joins TRBV19 to TRBJ1-1, with a tentative D call TRBD1 (5 bases). Germline CDR1 reads LNHDA; CDR2 reads SQIVND (reference sequence). The CDR3 loop spans 16 amino acids. Trimming cost V 0 bases and J 6 bases, with 17 bases left between them. The CDR3 loop reads CASSIDALGPRAEAFF. CDR3 nucleotides: TGTGCCAGTAGTATAGATGCTCTGGGGCCCAGGGCTGAAGCTTTCTTT.

The chain uses TRBV27 and TRBJ2-1; 8 nucleotides line up with TRBD2. The germline CDR1 and CDR2 sequences are MNHEY and SMNVEV (reference sequence). The CDR3 consists of 15 residues. Losses at the gene ends were 4 bases for V and 0 bases for J; bases not matched to a gene: 2. DNA for the CDR3: TGTGCCAGCAGTTGGAGCGGGAGCTCCTACAATGAGCAGTTCTTC. This sequence encodes CASSWSGSSYNEQFF.

This rearrangement joins TRBV20-1 to TRBJ1-2; D is possibly TRBD1 (6 bases). V lost 6 bases, J lost 4 bases, and 9 bases lay in between. The germline gives CDR1 DFQATT, CDR2 SNEGSKA (reference sequence). The CDR3 loop spans 11 amino acids. CDR3: CSAPTGYGYTF. CDR3 bases: TGCAGTGCCCCGACAGGCTATGGCTACACCTTC.

The chain employs TRBV11-3 and TRBJ2-7; TRBD2 agrees at 10 bases. This CDR3 is 17 amino acids long. With 1 base clipped from V and 2 bases from J, the junction kept 8 bases outside the gene matches. Germline V gives CDR1 SGHNT, CDR2 YENEEA. The CDR3 DNA follows: TGTGCCAGCAGCTTAGGACATGGAACTAGCGGGACCTACGAGCAGTACTTC. Encoded protein: CASSLGHGTSGTYEQYF.

The rearrangement links TRBV7-2 to TRBJ1-4; possible D gene TRBD1, 5 bases. Germline V lookup: CDR1 SGHTA, CDR2 FQGNSA. This CDR3 contains 14 residues. Deletions cut 4 bases from V and 8 bases from J, with 14 bases between. This CDR3 reads CASSSGLRGEKLFF. The CDR3 DNA is TGTGCCAGCAGCTCGGGACTCAGAGGGGAAAAACTGTTTTTT.

This rearrangement joins TRBV30 to TRBJ1-6; TRBD1 is a possible D gene (5 bases). The V and J ends lost 2 bases and 5 bases respectively, with 10 bases between them. Germline CDR1 and CDR2: GTSNPN and SVGIG (reference sequence). There are 14 residues in the CDR3. DNA of the CDR3: TGTGCCTGGAGTTGGGGGGGGAATAATTCACCCCTCCACTTT. It specifies CAWSWGGNNSPLHF.

The chain joins TRBV15 to TRBJ2-2; 10 nucleotides match TRBD2. The length of the CDR3 is 17 residues. CDR1 and CDR2 from the germline V gene are LNHNV and YYDKDF (reference sequence). V was clipped by 5 bases and J by 5 bases; unmatched bases: 11. The CDR3 sequence is CATSSTPGLAVTGELFF. The CDR3 DNA reads as TGTGCCACCAGCTCGACGCCCGGACTAGCGGTTACCGGGGAGCTGTTTTTT.

This chain uses TRBV6-2 or TRBV6-3 with TRBJ2-1, with TRBD2 matching 10 bases. CDR1 MNHEY and CDR2 SVGEGT come from the germline V gene. After removal of 2 bases from V and 2 bases from J, the junction contained 12 bases not matched to a gene. This CDR3 comprises 19 residues. The CDR3, as DNA: TGTGCCAGCAGTTACGCCCTAGCGGGAGCGCCTGGGACCTACAATGAGCAGTTCTTC. This encodes CASSYALAGAPGTYNEQFF.

The chain couples TRBV7-2 to TRBJ2-2, with 9 nucleotides matching TRBD2. J gave up 7 bases and V 1 base, and 7 bases lay outside the gene matches. This CDR3 comprises 16 residues. Germline CDR1 and CDR2: SGHTA and FQGNSA. The DNA for the CDR3 is TGTGCCAGCAGCTTAGTGGCGTGGACTAGCGTCGGGGAGCTGTTTTTT. This sequence encodes CASSLVAWTSVGELFF.

V is TRBV29-1 and J is TRBJ2-5, with TRBD1 matching 7 bases. Germline CDR1 and CDR2: SQVTM and ANQGSEA. The CDR3 sequence is 13 residues long. J was trimmed by 0 bases and V by 5 bases; bases with no gene match: 3. CDR3 DNA sequence: TGCAGCGTTCGACAGGGTTACCAAGAGACCCAGTACTTC. It specifies CSVRQGYQETQYF.

This clone has more than one count but fewer than ten. The rearrangement links TRBV27 to TRBJ2-7; D is ambiguous. This CDR3 is built from 14 residues. V lost 2 bases and J lost 0, with 8 bases in between. Per the germline V gene, CDR1 is MNHEY and CDR2 is SMNVEV (reference sequence). The CDR3: CASSLGQFSYEQYF. The CDR3 DNA reads TGTGCCAGCAGTTTAGGCCAGTTCTCCTACGAGCAGTACTTC.

The chain uses TRBV28 and TRBJ2-7; D gene unclear. Deletions cut 4 bases from V and 0 bases from J, with 7 bases between. The germline CDR1 and CDR2 sequences are MDHEN and SYDVKM. The CDR3 contains 13 residues. Here the CDR3 reads CASSSTVSYEQYF. CDR3 bases: TGTGCCAGCAGTTCGACTGTCTCCTACGAGCAGTACTTC.

The J gene is TRBJ2-1, the V gene TRBV5-1, with TRBD2 matching over 10 bases. Losses at the gene ends were 2 bases for V and 5 bases for J; bases not matched to a gene: 7. The CDR3 runs 16 residues. The germline CDR1 and CDR2 sequences are SGHRS and YFSETQ. CDR3 sequence: CASSLTSGILDNEQFF. DNA of the CDR3: TGCGCCAGCAGCTTAACTAGCGGGATTCTCGACAATGAGCAGTTCTTC.

J is TRBJ1-1 and V is TRBV5-5; TRBD1 matches 8 bases. Germline lookup yields CDR1 SGHKS and CDR2 YYEKEE (reference sequence). This CDR3 is 14 amino acids long. The ends lost 5 bases at V and 1 base at J; junction bases unmatched: 4. CDR3 region: CASRAGQANTEAFF. DNA for the CDR3: TGTGCCAGCAGGGCGGGACAGGCGAACACTGAAGCTTTCTTT.

This clone was detected only once. The chain carries TRBV7-2 and TRBJ1-6; a possible D gene is TRBD1 (5 bases). Germline CDR1 reads SGHTA; CDR2 reads FQGNSA. The CDR3 is 16 amino acids. V was cut by 5 bases and J by 7 bases, with 18 bases left in between. The CDR3: CASSAGHRIRNSPLHF. The CDR3 DNA sequence: TGTGCCAGCAGCGCAGGACATCGTATCCGCAATTCACCCCTCCACTTT.

The chain joins TRBV5-1 to TRBJ2-1; 10 bases match TRBD2. Losses at the gene ends were 4 bases for V and 9 bases for J; bases not matched to a gene: 4. Germline V CDR1 and CDR2: SGHRS, YFSETQ. This CDR3 region has 13 residues. CDR3 loop: CASSSLAGVEQFF. The CDR3 coding sequence is TGCGCCAGCAGCAGCCTAGCGGGAGTTGAGCAGTTCTTC.

V usage is TRBV7-6 and J usage is TRBJ1-2; unclear D gene. The germline V gene has CDR1 SGHVS and CDR2 FNYEAQ. CDR3 length: 18 amino acids. The ends were cut back, 2 bases at V and 9 bases at J, with 28 bases in the middle. CDR3 in amino acids: CASSLTALNTPLGWSYTF. The CDR3 DNA reads TGTGCCAGCAGCTTAACAGCACTCAATACTCCCTTAGGCTGGAGCTACACCTTC.

This chain links TRBV10-3 with TRBJ1-2, with 7 positions matching TRBD1. This CDR3 contains 14 residues. CDR1 and CDR2 from the germline V gene are ENHRY and SYGVKD. V lost 7 bases, J lost 3 bases, and 8 bases stayed unmatched. CDR3 bases: TGTGCCATCACCCCGGGACAGACTTACTATGGCTACACCTTC. It yields the protein CAITPGQTYYGYTF.